This T cell receptor beta chain was obtained from a study of regulatory T cells in long-lasting Graves disease. Study context: The definition of persistent Graves' disease was over 5 years of antithyroid drugs with positive TSH receptor antibodies. The study, taken as a whole, reports: Persistent patients shared more public clonotypes (about 2,700) than newly diagnosed patients (approximately 960).

To make TCR beta libraries, researchers used iRepertoire HTBI primers and Arm-PCR of CDR3 regions. One entry per CDR3 protein, called by TCRdb with MiXCR from the multiplex PCR reads. The sample lists roughly 490,000 distinct CDR3 sequences, about 22% occurring once. Time point noted: persistent/refractory GD, antithyroid drugs over 5 years with positive TRAb. The TCR library was made from RNA that had been extracted from PBMCs in TRIzol. This clonotype was counted many times. The antigen is unknown. This TCR was recovered from a female donor with Graves disease. The sample consisted of peripheral blood mononuclear cells (PBMCs), taken when the disease was refractory, from a patient treated with antithyroid drugs.

This CDR3 is CASSTPGTSPYEQYF. DNA for the CDR3: TGTGCCAGCAGTACTCCCGGGACGTCTCCCTACGAGCAGTACTTC. The rearrangement joins TRBV28 to TRBJ2-7; the D gene could be TRBD1 or TRBD2 (5 bases each). CDR1 is MDHEN and CDR2 is SYDVKM in the germline V gene. The CDR3 contains 15 residues. Trimming removed 5 bases at V and 2 bases at J, with 16 bases between.